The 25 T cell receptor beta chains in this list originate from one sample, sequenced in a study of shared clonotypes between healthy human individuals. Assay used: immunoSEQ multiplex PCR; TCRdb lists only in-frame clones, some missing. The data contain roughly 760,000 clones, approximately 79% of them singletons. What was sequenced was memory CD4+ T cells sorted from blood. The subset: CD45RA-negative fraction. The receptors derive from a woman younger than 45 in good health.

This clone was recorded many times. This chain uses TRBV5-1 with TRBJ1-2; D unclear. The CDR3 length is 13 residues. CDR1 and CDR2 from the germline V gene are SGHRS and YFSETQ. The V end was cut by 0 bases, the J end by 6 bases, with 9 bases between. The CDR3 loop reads CASSLGWTDGYTF. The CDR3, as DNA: TGCGCCAGCAGCTTGGGGTGGACTGATGGCTACACCTTC.

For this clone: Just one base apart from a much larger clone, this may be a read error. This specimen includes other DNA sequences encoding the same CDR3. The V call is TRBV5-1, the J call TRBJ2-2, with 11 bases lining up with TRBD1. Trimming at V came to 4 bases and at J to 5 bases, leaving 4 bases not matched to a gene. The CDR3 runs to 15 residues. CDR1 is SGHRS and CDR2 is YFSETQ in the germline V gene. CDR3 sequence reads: CASSTGTGGTGELFF. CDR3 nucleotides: TGCGCCAGCAGCACCGGGACAGGGGGAACCGGGGAGCTGTTTTTT.

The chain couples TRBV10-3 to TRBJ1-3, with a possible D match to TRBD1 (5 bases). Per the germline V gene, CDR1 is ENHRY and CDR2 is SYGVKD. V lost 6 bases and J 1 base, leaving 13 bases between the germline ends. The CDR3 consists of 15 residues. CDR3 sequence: CAIRRDGASGNTIYF. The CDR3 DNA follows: TGTGCCATCAGAAGAGACGGGGCGTCTGGAAACACCATATATTTT.

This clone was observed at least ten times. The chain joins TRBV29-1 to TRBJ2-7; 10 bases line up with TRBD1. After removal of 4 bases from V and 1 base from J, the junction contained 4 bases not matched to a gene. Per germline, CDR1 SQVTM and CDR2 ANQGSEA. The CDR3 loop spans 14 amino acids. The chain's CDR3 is CSVVGTGVSYEQYF. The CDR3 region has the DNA TGCAGCGTTGTAGGGACAGGGGTTTCCTACGAGCAGTACTTC.

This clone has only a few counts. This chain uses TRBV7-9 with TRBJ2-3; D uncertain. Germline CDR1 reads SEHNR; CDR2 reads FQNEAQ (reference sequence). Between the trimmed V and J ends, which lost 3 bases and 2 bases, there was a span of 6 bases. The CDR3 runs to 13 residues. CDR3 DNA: TGTGCCAGCAGCTTTCCTAACACAGATACGCAGTATTTT. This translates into CASSFPNTDTQYF. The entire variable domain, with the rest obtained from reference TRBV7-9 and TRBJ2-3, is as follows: DTGVSQNPRHKITKRGQNVTFRCDPISEHNRLYWYRQTLGQGPEFLTYFQNEAQLEKSRLLSDRFSAERPKGSFSTLEIQRTEQGDSAMYLCASSFPNTDTQYFGPGTRLTVL.

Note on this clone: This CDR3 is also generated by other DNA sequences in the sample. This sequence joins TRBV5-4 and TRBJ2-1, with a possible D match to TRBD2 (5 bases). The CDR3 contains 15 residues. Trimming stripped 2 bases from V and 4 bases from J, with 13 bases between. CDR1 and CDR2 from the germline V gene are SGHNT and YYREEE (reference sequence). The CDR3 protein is CASSFPGSSYNEQFF. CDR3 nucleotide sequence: TGTGCCAGCAGCTTTCCGGGAAGTTCTTACAATGAGCAGTTCTTC. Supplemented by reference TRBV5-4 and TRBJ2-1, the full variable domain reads ETGVTQSPTHLIKTRGQQVTLRCSSQSGHNTVSWYQQALGQGPQFIFQYYREEENGRGNFPPRFSGLQFPNYSSELNVNALELDDSALYLCASSFPGSSYNEQFFGPGTRLTVL.

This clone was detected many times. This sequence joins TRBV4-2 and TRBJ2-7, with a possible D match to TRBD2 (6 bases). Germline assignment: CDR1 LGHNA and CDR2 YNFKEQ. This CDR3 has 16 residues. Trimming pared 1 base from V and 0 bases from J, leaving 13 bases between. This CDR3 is CASSQVVAESSYEQYF. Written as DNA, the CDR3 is TGTGCCAGCAGCCAAGTTGTAGCGGAGAGCTCCTACGAGCAGTACTTC.

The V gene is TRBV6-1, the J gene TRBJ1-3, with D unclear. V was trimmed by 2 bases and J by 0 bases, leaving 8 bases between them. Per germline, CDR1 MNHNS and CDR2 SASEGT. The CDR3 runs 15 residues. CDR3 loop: CASSETWDSGNTIYF. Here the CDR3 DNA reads TGTGCCAGCAGTGAAACATGGGACTCTGGAAACACCATATATTTT.

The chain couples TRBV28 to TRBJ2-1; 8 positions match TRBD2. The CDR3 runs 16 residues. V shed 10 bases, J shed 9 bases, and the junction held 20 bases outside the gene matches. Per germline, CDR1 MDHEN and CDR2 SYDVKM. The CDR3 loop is CATQDQAGARGGEQFF. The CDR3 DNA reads TGTGCCACCCAGGACCAAGCGGGAGCAAGGGGTGGTGAGCAGTTCTTC.

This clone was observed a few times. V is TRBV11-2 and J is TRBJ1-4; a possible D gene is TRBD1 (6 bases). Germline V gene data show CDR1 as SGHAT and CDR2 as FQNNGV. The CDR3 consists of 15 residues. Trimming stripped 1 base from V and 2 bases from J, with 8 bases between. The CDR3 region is CASSLAGATNEKLFF. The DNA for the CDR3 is TGTGCCAGCAGCTTAGCAGGGGCTACTAATGAAAAACTGTTTTTT.

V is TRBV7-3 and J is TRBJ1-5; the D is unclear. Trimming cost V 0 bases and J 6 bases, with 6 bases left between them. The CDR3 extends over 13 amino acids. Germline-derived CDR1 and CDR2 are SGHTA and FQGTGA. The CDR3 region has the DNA TGTGCCAGCAGCTTAACGCCCGGTCAGCCCCAGCATTTT. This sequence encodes CASSLTPGQPQHF.

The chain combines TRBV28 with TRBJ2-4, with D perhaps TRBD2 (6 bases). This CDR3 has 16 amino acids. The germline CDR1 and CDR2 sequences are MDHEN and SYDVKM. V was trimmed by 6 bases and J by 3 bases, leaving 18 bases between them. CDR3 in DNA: TGTGCCAGCAGAACAGGAGGGCCGTTTGGCAAAAACATTCAGTACTTC. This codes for CASRTGGPFGKNIQYF.

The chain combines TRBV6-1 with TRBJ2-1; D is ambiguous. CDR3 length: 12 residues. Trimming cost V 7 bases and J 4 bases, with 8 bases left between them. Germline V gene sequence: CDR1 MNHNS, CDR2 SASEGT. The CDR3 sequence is CASTKGYNEQFF. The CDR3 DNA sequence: TGTGCCAGCACCAAGGGATACAATGAGCAGTTCTTC.

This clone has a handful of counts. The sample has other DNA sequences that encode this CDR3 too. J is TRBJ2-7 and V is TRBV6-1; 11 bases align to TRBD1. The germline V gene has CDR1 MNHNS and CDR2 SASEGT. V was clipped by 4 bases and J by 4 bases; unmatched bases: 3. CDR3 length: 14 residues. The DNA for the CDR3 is TGTGCCAGCAGTGGGACAGGGGGCCCGTACGAGCAGTACTTC. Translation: CASSGTGGPYEQYF.

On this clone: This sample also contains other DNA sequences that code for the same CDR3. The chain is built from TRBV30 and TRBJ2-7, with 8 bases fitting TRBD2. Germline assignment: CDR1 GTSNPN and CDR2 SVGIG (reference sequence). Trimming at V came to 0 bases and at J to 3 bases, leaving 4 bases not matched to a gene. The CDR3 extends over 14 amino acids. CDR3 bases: TGTGCCTGGAGTGTAGGGCTAGCGGGCTACGAGCAGTACTTC. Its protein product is CAWSVGLAGYEQYF.

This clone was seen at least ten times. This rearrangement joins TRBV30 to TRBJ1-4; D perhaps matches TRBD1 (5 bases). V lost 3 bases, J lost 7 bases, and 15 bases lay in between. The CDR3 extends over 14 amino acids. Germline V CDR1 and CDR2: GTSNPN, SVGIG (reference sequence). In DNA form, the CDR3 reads TGTGCCTGGAGCTTTTCCACGAGGGGTGAAAAACTGTTTTTT. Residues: CAWSFSTRGEKLFF.

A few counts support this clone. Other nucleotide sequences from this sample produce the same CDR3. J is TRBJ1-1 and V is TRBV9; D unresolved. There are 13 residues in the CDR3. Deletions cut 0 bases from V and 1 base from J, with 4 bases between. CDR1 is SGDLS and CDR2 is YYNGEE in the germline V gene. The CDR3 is CASSVDGNTEAFF. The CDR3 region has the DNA TGTGCCAGCAGCGTAGACGGGAACACTGAAGCTTTCTTT.

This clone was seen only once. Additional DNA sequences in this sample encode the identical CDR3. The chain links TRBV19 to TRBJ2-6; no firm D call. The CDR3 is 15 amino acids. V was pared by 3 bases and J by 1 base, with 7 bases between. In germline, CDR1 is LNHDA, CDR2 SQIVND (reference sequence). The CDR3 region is CASSIMGSGANVLTF. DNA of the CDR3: TGTGCCAGTAGTATTATGGGGTCTGGGGCCAACGTCCTGACTTTC. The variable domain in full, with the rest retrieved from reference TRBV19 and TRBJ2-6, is DGGITQSPKYLFRKEGQNVTLSCEQNLNHDAMYWYRQDPGQGLRLIYYSQIVNDFQKGDIAEGYSVSREKKESFPLTVTSAQKNPTAFYLCASSIMGSGANVLTFGAGSRLTVL.

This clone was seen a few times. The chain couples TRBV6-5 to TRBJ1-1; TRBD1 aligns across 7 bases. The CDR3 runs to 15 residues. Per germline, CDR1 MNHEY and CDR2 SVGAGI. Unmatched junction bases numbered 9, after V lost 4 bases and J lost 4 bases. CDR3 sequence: CASSSIDRVSTEAFF. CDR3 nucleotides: TGTGCCAGCAGTTCAATAGACAGGGTGAGCACTGAAGCTTTCTTT.

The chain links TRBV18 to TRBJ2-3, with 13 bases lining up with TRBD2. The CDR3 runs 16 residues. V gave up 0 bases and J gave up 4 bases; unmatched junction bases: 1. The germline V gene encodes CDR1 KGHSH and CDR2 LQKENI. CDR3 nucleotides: TGTGCCAGCTCACCACCGGGACTAGCGGGGTCAGATACGCAGTATTTT. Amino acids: CASSPPGLAGSDTQYF.

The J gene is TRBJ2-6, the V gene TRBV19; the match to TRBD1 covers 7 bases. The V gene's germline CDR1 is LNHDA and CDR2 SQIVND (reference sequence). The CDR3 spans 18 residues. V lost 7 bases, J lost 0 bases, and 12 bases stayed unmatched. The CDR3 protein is CASTKGAVQISGANVLTF. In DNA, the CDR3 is TGTGCCAGTACTAAGGGGGCAGTTCAGATCTCTGGGGCCAACGTCCTGACTTTC. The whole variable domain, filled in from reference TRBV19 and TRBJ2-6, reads DGGITQSPKYLFRKEGQNVTLSCEQNLNHDAMYWYRQDPGQGLRLIYYSQIVNDFQKGDIAEGYSVSREKKESFPLTVTSAQKNPTAFYLCASTKGAVQISGANVLTFGAGSRLTVL.

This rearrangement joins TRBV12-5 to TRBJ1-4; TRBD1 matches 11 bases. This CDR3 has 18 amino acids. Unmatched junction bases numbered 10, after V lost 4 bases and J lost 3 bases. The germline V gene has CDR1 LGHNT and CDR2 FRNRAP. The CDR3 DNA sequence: TGTGCTAGTGGTTCCTTGGACAGGGGGCATTTTGCTAATGAAAAACTGTTTTTT. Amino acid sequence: CASGSLDRGHFANEKLFF.

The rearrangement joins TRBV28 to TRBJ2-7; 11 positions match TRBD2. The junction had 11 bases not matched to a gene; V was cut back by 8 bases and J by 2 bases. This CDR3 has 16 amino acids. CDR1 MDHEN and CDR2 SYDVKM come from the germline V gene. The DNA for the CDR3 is TGTGCCAGCCTCCTCGGGGGTAGCGGGAGGGCCTACGAGCAGTACTTC. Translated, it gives CASLLGGSGRAYEQYF.

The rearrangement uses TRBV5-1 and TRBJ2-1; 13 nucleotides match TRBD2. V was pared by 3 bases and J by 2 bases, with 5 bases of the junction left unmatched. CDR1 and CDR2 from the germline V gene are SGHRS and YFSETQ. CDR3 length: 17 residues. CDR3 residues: CASSSGLAGEAYNEQFF. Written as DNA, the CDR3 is TGCGCCAGCAGCTCCGGACTAGCGGGAGAGGCCTACAATGAGCAGTTCTTC.

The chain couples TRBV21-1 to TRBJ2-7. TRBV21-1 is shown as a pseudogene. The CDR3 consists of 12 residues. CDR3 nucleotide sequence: TGTGCCCCCCCGGCGTACTCCTACGAGCAGTACTTC. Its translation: CAPPAYSYEQYF.